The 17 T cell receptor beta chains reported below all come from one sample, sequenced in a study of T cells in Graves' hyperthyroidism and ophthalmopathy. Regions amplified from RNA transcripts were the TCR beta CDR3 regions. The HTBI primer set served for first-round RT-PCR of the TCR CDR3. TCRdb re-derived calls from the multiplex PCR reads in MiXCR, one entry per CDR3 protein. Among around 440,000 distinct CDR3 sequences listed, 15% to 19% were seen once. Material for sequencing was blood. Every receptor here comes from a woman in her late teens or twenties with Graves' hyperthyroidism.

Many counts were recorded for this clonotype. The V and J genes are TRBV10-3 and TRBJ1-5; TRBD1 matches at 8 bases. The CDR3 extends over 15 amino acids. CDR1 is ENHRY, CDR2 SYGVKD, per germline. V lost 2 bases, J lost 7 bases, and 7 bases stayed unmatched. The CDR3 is CAISEVGDRRQPQHF. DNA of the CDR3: TGTGCCATCAGTGAGGTCGGGGACAGGCGACAGCCCCAGCATTTT.

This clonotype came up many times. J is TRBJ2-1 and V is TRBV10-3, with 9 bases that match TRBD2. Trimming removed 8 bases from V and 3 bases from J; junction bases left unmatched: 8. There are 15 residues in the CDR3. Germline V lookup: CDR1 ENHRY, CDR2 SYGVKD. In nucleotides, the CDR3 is TGTGCCATCGGGGGACTAGCTATAAACTACAATGAGCAGTTCTTC. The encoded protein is CAIGGLAINYNEQFF.

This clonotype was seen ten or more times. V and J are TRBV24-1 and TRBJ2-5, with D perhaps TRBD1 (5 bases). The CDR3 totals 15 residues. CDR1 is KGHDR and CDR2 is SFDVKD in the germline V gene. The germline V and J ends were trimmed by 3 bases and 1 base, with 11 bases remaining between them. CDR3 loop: CATSDPSGFQETQYF. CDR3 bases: TGTGCCACCAGTGATCCTTCAGGGTTCCAAGAGACCCAGTACTTC.

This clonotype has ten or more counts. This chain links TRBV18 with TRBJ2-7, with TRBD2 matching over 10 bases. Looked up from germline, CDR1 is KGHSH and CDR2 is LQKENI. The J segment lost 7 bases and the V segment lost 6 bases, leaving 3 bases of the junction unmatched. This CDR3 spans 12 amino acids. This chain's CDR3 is CASSLSGGEQYF. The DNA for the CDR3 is TGTGCCAGCTCCCTTAGCGGGGGGGAGCAGTACTTC.

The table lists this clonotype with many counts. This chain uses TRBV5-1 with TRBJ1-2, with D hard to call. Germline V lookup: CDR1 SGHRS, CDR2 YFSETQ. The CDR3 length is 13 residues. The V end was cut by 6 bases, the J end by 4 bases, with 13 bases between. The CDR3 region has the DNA TGCGCCAGCAAAGACTCGCTCTCCTATGGCTACACCTTC. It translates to CASKDSLSYGYTF.

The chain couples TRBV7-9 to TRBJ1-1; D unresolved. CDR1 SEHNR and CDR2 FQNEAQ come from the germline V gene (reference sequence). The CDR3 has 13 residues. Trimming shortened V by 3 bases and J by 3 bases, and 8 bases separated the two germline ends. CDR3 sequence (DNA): TGTGCCAGCAGCTTCGGGAAGTACACTGAAGCTTTCTTT. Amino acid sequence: CASSFGKYTEAFF. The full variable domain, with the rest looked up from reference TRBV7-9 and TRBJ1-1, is DTGVSQNPRHKITKRGQNVTFRCDPISEHNRLYWYRQTLGQGPEFLTYFQNEAQLEKSRLLSDRFSAERPKGSFSTLEIQRTEQGDSAMYLCASSFGKYTEAFFGQGTRLTVV.

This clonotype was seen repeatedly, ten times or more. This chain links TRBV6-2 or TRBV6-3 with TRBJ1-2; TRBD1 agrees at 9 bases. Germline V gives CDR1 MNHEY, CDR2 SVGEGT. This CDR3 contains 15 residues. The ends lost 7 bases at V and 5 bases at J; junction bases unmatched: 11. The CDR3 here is CASTLQGAAGYGYTF. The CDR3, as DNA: TGTGCCAGCACCCTACAGGGGGCCGCTGGGTATGGCTACACCTTC.

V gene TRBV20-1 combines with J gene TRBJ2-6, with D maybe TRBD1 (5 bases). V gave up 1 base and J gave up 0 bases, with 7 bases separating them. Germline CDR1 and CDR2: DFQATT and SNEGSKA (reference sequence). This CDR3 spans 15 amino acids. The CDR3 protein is CSARVTASGANVLTF. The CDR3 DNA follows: TGCAGTGCTAGAGTGACAGCCTCTGGGGCCAACGTCCTGACTTTC.

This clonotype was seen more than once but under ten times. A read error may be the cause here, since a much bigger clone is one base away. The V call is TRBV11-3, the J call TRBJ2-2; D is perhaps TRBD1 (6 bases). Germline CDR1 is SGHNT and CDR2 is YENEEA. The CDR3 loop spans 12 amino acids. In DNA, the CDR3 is TGTACCAGCAGCCGACAGGCCGGGGAGCTGTTTTTT. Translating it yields CTSSRQAGELFF.

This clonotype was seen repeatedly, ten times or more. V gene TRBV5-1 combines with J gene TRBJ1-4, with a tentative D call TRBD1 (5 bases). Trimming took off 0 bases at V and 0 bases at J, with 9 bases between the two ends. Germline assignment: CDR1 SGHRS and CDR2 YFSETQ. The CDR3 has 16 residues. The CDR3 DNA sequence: TGCGCCAGCAGCTTGGCCCGAGGGGCAACTAATGAAAAACTGTTTTTT. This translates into CASSLARGATNEKLFF.

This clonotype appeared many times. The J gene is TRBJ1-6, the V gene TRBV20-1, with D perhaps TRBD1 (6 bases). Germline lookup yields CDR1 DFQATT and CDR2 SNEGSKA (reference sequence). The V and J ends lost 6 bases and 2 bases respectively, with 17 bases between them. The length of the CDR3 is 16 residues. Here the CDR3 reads CSASATGTPYNSPLHF. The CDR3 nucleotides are TGCAGTGCCTCGGCTACAGGGACCCCCTATAATTCACCCCTCCACTTT.

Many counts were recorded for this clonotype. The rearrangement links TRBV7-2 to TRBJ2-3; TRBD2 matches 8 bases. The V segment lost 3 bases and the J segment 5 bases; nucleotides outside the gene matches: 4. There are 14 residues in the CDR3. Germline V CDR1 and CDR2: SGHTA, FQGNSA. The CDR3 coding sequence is TGTGCCAGCAGCTTTTTCGGGGGGGAAGATACGCAGTATTTT. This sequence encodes CASSFFGGEDTQYF.

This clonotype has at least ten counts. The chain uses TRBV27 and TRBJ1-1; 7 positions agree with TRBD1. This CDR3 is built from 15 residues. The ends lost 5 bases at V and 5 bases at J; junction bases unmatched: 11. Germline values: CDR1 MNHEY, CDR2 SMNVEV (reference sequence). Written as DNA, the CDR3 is TGTGCCAGCAGTGGGGGGGACAGAATAGGAACTGAAGCTTTCTTT. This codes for CASSGGDRIGTEAFF.

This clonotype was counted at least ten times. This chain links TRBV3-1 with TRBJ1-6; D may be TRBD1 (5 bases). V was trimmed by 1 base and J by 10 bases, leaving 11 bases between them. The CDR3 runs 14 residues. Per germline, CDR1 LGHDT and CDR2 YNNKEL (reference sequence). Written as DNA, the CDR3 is TGTGCCAGCAGCCAAGGGTCAGGGCTATCACCCCTCCACTTT. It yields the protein CASSQGSGLSPLHF. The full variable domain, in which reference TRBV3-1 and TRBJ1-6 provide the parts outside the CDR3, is DTAVSQTPKYLVTQMGNDKSIKCEQNLGHDTMYWYKQDSKKFLKIMFSYNNKELIINETVPNRFSPKSPDKAHLNLHINSLELGDSAVYFCASSQGSGLSPLHFGNGTRLTVT.

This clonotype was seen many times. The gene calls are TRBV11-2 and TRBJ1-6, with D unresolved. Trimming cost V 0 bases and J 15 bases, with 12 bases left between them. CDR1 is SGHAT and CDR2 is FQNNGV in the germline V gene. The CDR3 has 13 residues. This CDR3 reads CASSLEKEEYLHF. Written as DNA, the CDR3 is TGTGCCAGCAGCTTAGAGAAGGAAGAGTACCTCCACTTT.

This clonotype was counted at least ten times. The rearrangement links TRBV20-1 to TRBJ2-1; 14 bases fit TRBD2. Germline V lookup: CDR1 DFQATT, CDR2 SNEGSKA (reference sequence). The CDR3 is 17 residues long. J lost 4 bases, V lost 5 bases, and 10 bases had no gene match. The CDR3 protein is CSALTSGGAQRYNEQFF. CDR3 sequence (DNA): TGCAGTGCTCTGACTAGCGGGGGGGCCCAGAGATACAATGAGCAGTTCTTC.

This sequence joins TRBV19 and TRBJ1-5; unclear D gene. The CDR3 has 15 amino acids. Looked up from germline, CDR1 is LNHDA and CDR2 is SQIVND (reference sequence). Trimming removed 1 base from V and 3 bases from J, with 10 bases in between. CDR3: CASSIGWVDNQPQHF. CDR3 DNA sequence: TGTGCCAGTAGTATAGGGTGGGTAGACAATCAGCCCCAGCATTTT.